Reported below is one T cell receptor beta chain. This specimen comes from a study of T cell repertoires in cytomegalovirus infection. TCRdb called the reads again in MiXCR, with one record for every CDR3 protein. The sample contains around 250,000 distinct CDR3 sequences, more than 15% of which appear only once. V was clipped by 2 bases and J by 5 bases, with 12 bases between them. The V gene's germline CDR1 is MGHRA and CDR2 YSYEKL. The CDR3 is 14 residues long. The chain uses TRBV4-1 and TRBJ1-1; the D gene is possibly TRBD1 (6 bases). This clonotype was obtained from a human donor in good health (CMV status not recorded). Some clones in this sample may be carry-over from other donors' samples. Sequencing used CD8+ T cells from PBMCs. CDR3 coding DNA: TGCGCCAGCAGCCAATCGGGGGGCTGGACTGAAGCTTTCTTT. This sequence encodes CASSQSGGWTEAFF.